Following are 17 T cell receptor beta chains from one sample sequenced in a study of technical replicates of blood from several donors. Repertoires were generated with immunoSEQ multiplex PCR, while TCRdb's copy carries only in-frame clones and drops some. The repertoire consists of tens of thousands of clones, with over 85% occurring once and the leading ten covering about 3%. Sequencing used PBMCs. These receptors all come from a human donor in good health. Some clones in this sample may be carry-over from other donors' samples.

This chain joins TRBV25-1 and TRBJ2-3, with 9 bases matching TRBD2. Germline V gene sequence: CDR1 MGHDK, CDR2 SYGVNS. The CDR3 sequence is 15 residues long. V was clipped by 3 bases and J by 6 bases; unmatched bases: 7. CDR3 amino acids: CASSEAGGTWDTQYF. The CDR3 nucleotides read TGTGCCAGCAGTGAGGCGGGAGGGACATGGGATACGCAGTATTTT.

The V gene is TRBV7-8, the J gene TRBJ2-3; 7 nucleotides agree with TRBD2. The germline V gene encodes CDR1 SGHVS and CDR2 FQNEAQ. CDR3 size: 13 residues. J gave up 9 bases and V 2 bases, and 5 bases lay outside the gene matches. Here the CDR3 reads CASSLLGLGTQYF. CDR3 nucleotide sequence: TGTGCCAGCAGCTTATTAGGACTAGGGACGCAGTATTTT.

The J gene is TRBJ2-7, the V gene TRBV18; D might be TRBD2 (6 bases). Per germline, CDR1 KGHSH and CDR2 LQKENI. CDR3 length: 15 amino acids. V gave up 6 bases and J gave up 4 bases, with 19 bases separating them. The chain's CDR3 is CASSPSGTPQYEQYF. The CDR3 DNA is TGTGCCAGCTCCCCGTCCGGGACTCCTCAATACGAGCAGTACTTC.

The CDR3 here is CSASQGETQYF. In nucleotides, the CDR3 is TGCAGTGCCAGTCAGGGTGAGACCCAGTACTTC. The chain has TRBV20-1 and TRBJ2-5; D perhaps matches TRBD1 (5 bases). This CDR3 is built from 11 residues. Germline V gives CDR1 DFQATT, CDR2 SNEGSKA (reference sequence). The ends were cut back, 6 bases at V and 5 bases at J, with 10 bases in the middle.

This clone was found once. The chain is built from TRBV5-4 and TRBJ2-7, with D possibly TRBD2 on 5 matching bases. This CDR3 contains 13 residues. The germline V and J ends were trimmed by 2 bases and 3 bases, with 9 bases remaining between them. Germline CDR1 is SGHNT and CDR2 is YYREEE (reference sequence). This chain's CDR3 is CASSFRGNYEQYF. The DNA of the CDR3 is TGTGCCAGCAGCTTTAGAGGGAACTACGAGCAGTACTTC.

The genes are TRBV9 and TRBJ2-6; D is unclear. This CDR3 comprises 14 residues. Germline V CDR1 and CDR2: SGDLS, YYNGEE. Trimming took off 1 base at V and 0 bases at J, with 2 bases between the two ends. This chain's CDR3 is CASSVYSGANVLTF. As DNA, the CDR3 is TGTGCCAGCAGCGTATACTCTGGGGCCAACGTCCTGACTTTC.

This sequence joins TRBV9 and TRBJ1-2; tentative D call: TRBD1 (6 bases). The CDR3 is made up of 13 amino acids. Germline CDR1 SGDLS, CDR2 YYNGEE. Trimming left V 3 bases short and J 8 bases short, with 14 bases between. The CDR3 DNA is TGTGCCAGCAGCGCGCAGACAGGCTCCGGCTACACCTTC. It translates to CASSAQTGSGYTF.

V is TRBV6-5 and J is TRBJ2-1; D unresolved. Per germline, CDR1 MNHEY and CDR2 SVGAGI. With 4 bases removed from V and 4 bases from J, the gap between germline ends came to 8 bases. This CDR3 comprises 13 residues. The CDR3 protein is CASSSPSYNEQFF. The CDR3 DNA is TGTGCCAGCAGTTCCCCGAGTTACAATGAGCAGTTCTTC.

V and J are TRBV19 and TRBJ2-7; TRBD2 matches 9 bases. Germline V gene sequence: CDR1 LNHDA, CDR2 SQIVND (reference sequence). The CDR3 runs 15 residues. V lost 3 bases to trimming and J lost 9 bases; unmatched junction nucleotides: 12. The DNA of the CDR3 is TGTGCCAGTAGTATGGGAGGCGTAGCGGGAGTGGTGCAGTACTTC. This codes for CASSMGGVAGVVQYF.

This clone was observed a single time. The chain combines TRBV10-3 with TRBJ2-7, with 11 nucleotides matching TRBD2. Germline trimming cut 6 bases from V and 2 bases from J; bases unmatched to any gene: 6. CDR3 length: 15 amino acids. Germline lookup yields CDR1 ENHRY and CDR2 SYGVKD. The CDR3 DNA reads TGTGCCATCAGGACCGGGACTAGCGGACCCTACGAGCAGTACTTC. Residues: CAIRTGTSGPYEQYF.

The table lists this clone with a count of one. This CDR3 reads CASSDLTGNYGYTF. The DNA for the CDR3 is TGTGCCAGCAGTGACCTTACAGGGAACTATGGCTACACCTTC. V and J are TRBV25-1 and TRBJ1-2, with D tentatively TRBD1 (6 bases). CDR1 is MGHDK, CDR2 SYGVNS, per germline. The V end lost 3 bases, the J end lost 2 bases, and 10 bases lay between the germline ends. The CDR3 contains 14 residues.

This chain joins TRBV5-4 and TRBJ2-5, with 7 positions matching TRBD1. CDR3 length equals 14 residues. Germline V gene lookup returns CDR1 SGHNT and CDR2 YYREEE (reference sequence). J was trimmed by 7 bases and V by 2 bases; bases with no gene match: 8. The CDR3 nucleotides read TGTGCCAGCAGCTTTTCAGGACAGGCTGGGACCCAGTACTTC. It encodes CASSFSGQAGTQYF.

The chain links TRBV5-1 to TRBJ2-5; perhaps TRBD2 as D (7 bases). Germline CDR1 is SGHRS and CDR2 is YFSETQ. CDR3 size: 15 residues. V was clipped by 0 bases and J by 5 bases, with 14 bases between them. Here the CDR3 DNA reads TGCGCCAGCAGCTTGGAGGGGGGGCGATGGGAGACCCAGTACTTC. It translates to CASSLEGGRWETQYF.

CDR3 protein: CASSQEGGAQETQYF. The CDR3 DNA sequence: TGCGCCAGCAGCCAAGAGGGCGGGGCCCAAGAGACCCAGTACTTC. This chain uses TRBV4-3 with TRBJ2-5, with a tentative D call TRBD2 (6 bases). V lost 0 bases and J 1 base, leaving 9 bases between the germline ends. Looked up from germline, CDR1 is LGHNA and CDR2 is YSLEER. The CDR3 spans 15 residues.

This sequence joins TRBV4-3 and TRBJ2-2; 8 nucleotides align to TRBD2. Trimming removed 3 bases from V and 1 base from J; junction bases left unmatched: 7. Germline V gene data show CDR1 as LGHNA and CDR2 as YSLEER. The CDR3 spans 17 residues. CDR3 coding DNA: TGCGCCAGCAGCCAGTTCGGCGGGGGGCTGAACACCGGGGAGCTGTTTTTT. This codes for CASSQFGGGLNTGELFF.

The genes are TRBV7-8 and TRBJ2-7, with TRBD2 identical over 14 bases. CDR3 size: 17 residues. CDR1 SGHVS and CDR2 FQNEAQ come from the germline V gene. The V segment lost 1 base and the J segment 2 bases; nucleotides outside the gene matches: 4. DNA for the CDR3: TGTGCCAGCAGCTTAGGGACTAGCGGGAGGCCCGCCTACGAGCAGTACTTC. Encoded protein: CASSLGTSGRPAYEQYF.

V and J are TRBV4-3 and TRBJ2-1; D perhaps matches TRBD1 (8 bases). The CDR3 contains 15 residues. V lost 0 bases to trimming and J lost 5 bases, with 11 bases between them. Looked up from germline, CDR1 is LGHNA and CDR2 is YSLEER. CDR3 nucleotides: TGCGCCAGCAGCCAAGAACAGGGGGGGAACAATGAGCAGTTCTTC. Amino acid sequence: CASSQEQGGNNEQFF.